The T cell receptor (beta chain) under discussion was sequenced for a study of blood T cell repertoires in COVID-19. This clone was recorded a few times. Sequencing was performed with immunoSEQ multiplex PCR; in TCRdb, only in-frame clones are kept and a portion is missing. The sample consists of some 250,000 clones, about 90% of them appearing once. Trimming left V 3 bases short and J 10 bases short, with 15 bases between. Germline CDR1 MNHNS, CDR2 SASEGT. The CDR3 sequence is 13 residues long. Sample: peripheral blood. This TCR was recovered from a woman younger than 45 who had recovered from COVID-19. The chain recombines TRBV6-1 with TRBJ1-1; D is undetermined. The CDR3 nucleotides read TGTGCCAGCAGTGATCTTATCAGGAGCGGAGCTTTCTTT. Residues: CASSDLIRSGAFF.